The rows below give T cell receptor beta chains drawn from one sample of a study of neurological immune-mediated disorders. In TCRdb, the 5' RACE reads were re-called with MiXCR into one record per CDR3 protein. The data show under 60,000 distinct CDR3 sequences, around 3.4% seen once. Sequences were obtained from PBMCs. These receptors came from a man aged 40-49 years with multiple sclerosis. The CDR3 runs from the conserved cysteine through the conserved F or W. The D gene is left open where the match is weak. The size of a clone is reported for some rows only, either as once, few or many, or as a class for expanded clones.

cdr3_length j_call v_call clone_size d_call cdr3_aa cdr3_nt
13 TRBJ1-6 TRBV19 - - CASALIDDSPLHF TGTGCCAGTGCCCTTATAGACGATTCACCCCTCCACTTT
14 TRBJ2-2 TRBV7-9 - TRBD1 CASMRQGNTGELFF TGTGCCAGCATGAGACAGGGGAACACCGGGGAGCTGTTTTTT
15 TRBJ2-5 TRBV20-1 many TRBD2 CSARSTERGKETQYF TGCAGTGCTAGGTCCACGGAGCGGGGGAAAGAGACCCAGTACTTC
16 TRBJ2-3 TRBV5-1 many - CASSLEGRVSTDTQYF TGCGCCAGCAGCTTGGAGGGCAGGGTGAGCACAGATACGCAGTATTTT
16 TRBJ2-2 TRBV3-1 - TRBD1 CASRKRQGVNTGELFF TGTGCCAGCAGGAAGAGACAGGGGGTGAACACCGGGGAGCTGTTTTTT
14 TRBJ1-4 TRBV20-1 many TRBD1 CSARTGESPEKLFF TGCAGTGCAAGGACAGGAGAGTCGCCTGAAAAACTGTTTTTT
17 TRBJ1-3 TRBV20-1 many - CSARDYRQAISGNTIYF TGCAGTGCTAGAGATTATCGACAGGCAATCTCTGGAAACACCATATATTTT
13 TRBJ2-7 TRBV6-6 - - CASSRQVSYEQYF TGTGCCAGCAGTCGACAGGTCTCCTACGAGCAGTACTTC
14 TRBJ2-5 TRBV5-1 many - CASSLSGIQETQYF TGCGCCAGCAGCTTGAGCGGCATCCAAGAGACCCAGTACTTC
13 TRBJ1-1 TRBV9 many TRBD1 CASSPGPGQEAFF TGTGCCAGCAGCCCCGGACCGGGACAGGAAGCTTTCTTT
13 TRBJ2-7 TRBV10-3 many TRBD1 CAISRDRAYEQYF TGTGCCATCAGCCGGGACAGGGCCTACGAGCAGTACTTC
14 TRBJ1-1 TRBV7-3 many - CASSLKPVPPEAFF TGTGCCAGCAGCCTAAAGCCTGTCCCGCCTGAAGCTTTCTTT
13 TRBJ2-3 TRBV18 many - CASWRTDADTQYF TGTGCCAGCTGGCGGACAGATGCAGATACGCAGTATTTT
13 TRBJ1-5 TRBV12-3/TRBV12-4 many - CASSRQVRGPQHF TGTGCCAGCAGTCGACAGGTCCGGGGGCCCCAGCATTTT
17 TRBJ2-3 TRBV5-8 many TRBD2 CASSLRAGGPSTDTQYF TGTGCCAGCAGCTTGCGTGCGGGGGGGCCCAGCACAGATACGCAGTATTTT
15 TRBJ1-6 TRBV20-1 many TRBD1 CSALGQDSYNSPLNF TGCAGTGCTCTAGGACAGGATTCCTATAATTCACCCCTCAACTTT
13 TRBJ2-5 TRBV12-3/TRBV12-4 many - CASSSSNVETQYF TGTGCCAGCAGCTCTAGCAACGTGGAGACCCAGTACTTC
18 TRBJ1-1 TRBV12-3/TRBV12-4 many - CASSLAPGRGLRNTEAFF TGTGCCAGCAGTTTAGCGCCGGGGAGGGGCTTGAGAAACACTGAAGCTTTCTTT
13 TRBJ2-7 TRBV28 many TRBD1 CASSTQGTYEQYF TGTGCCAGCAGTACACAGGGGACCTACGAGCAGTACTTC
12 TRBJ2-7 TRBV29-1 - - CSVAGQLYEQYF TGCAGCGTAGCCGGACAGCTCTACGAGCAGTACTTC
12 TRBJ2-1 TRBV20-1 medium-sized - CSAPSGGNEQFF TGCAGTGCCCCTAGTGGAGGTAATGAGCAGTTCTTC
13 TRBJ1-1 TRBV6-1 many - CASTFQDSTEAFF TGTGCCAGCACCTTCCAAGACTCCACTGAAGCTTTCTTT
15 TRBJ1-5 TRBV19 few - CASSISGWGNQPQNF TGTGCCAGTAGTATATCAGGGTGGGGCAATCAGCCCCAGAATTTT
14 TRBJ1-2 TRBV20-1 many - CSARDGTAGDGYTF TGCAGTGCTAGAGATGGTACCGCTGGAGATGGCTACACCTTC
14 TRBJ2-3 TRBV5-6 - - CASSLRGTGDTQYF TGTGCCAGCAGCTTACGAGGGACGGGAGATACGCAGTATTTT
14 TRBJ1-5 TRBV24-1 many - CATPEGVGDQPQHF TGTGCCACCCCGGAAGGGGTTGGGGATCAGCCCCAGCATTTT
14 TRBJ2-3 TRBV5-1 many - CASSLGEGTDTQYF TGCGCCAGCAGCTTGGGTGAGGGAACCGATACGCAGTATTTT